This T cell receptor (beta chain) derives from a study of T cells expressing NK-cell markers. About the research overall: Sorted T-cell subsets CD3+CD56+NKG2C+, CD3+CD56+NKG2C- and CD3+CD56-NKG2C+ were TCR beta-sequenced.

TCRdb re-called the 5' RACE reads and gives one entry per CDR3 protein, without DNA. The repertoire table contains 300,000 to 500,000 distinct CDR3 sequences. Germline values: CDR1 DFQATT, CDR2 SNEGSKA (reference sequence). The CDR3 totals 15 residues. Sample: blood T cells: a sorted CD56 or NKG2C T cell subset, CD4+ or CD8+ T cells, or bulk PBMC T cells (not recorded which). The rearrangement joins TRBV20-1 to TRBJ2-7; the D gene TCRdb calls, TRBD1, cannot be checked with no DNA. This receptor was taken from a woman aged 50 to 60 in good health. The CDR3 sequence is CSARGDRASVGEQYF.